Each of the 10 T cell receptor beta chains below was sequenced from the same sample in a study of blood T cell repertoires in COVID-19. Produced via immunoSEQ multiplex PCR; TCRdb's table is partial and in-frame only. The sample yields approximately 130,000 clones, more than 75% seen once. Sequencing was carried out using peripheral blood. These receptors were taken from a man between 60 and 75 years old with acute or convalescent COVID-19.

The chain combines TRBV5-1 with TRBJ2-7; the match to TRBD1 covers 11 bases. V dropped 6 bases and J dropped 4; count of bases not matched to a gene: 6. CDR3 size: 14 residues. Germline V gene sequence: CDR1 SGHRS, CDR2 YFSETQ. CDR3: CASTWTGGTYEQYF. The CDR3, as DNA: TGCGCCAGCACTTGGACAGGGGGCACTTACGAGCAGTACTTC.

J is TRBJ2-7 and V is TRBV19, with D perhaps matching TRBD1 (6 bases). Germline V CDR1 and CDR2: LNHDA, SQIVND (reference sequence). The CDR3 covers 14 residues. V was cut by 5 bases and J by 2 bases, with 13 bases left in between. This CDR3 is CASSSRTGPYEQYF. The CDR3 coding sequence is TGTGCCAGTAGTTCTAGAACAGGGCCCTACGAGCAGTACTTC.

The CDR3 DNA reads as TGTGCCAGCAGTCCCGGACTAGCGGGAGTATTAGAGACCCAGTACTTC. It yields the protein CASSPGLAGVLETQYF. J is TRBJ2-5 and V is TRBV7-3; 13 positions agree with TRBD2. Germline loops: CDR1 SGHTA, CDR2 FQGTGA. V trimming: 6 bases; J trimming: 4 bases; junction bases outside the gene matches: 8. The CDR3 sequence is 16 residues long. Full variable domain (outside the CDR3, taken from reference TRBV7-3 and TRBJ2-5): GAGVSQTPSNKVTEKGKYVELRCDPISGHTALYWYRQSLGQGPEFLIYFQGTGAADDSGLPNDRFFAVRPEGSVSTLKIQRTERGDSAVYLCASSPGLAGVLETQYFGPGTRLLVL.

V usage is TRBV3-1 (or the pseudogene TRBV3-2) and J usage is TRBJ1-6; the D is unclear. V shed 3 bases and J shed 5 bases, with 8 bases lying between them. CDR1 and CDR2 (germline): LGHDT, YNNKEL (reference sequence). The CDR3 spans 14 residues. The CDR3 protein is CASSHTANNSPLHF. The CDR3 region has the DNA TGTGCCAGCAGCCACACAGCCAATAATTCACCCCTCCACTTT.

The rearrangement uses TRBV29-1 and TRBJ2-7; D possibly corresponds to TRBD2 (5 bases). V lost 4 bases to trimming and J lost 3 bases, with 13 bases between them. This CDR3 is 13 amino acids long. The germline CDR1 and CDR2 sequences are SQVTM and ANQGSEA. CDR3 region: CSVVAGSLYEQYF. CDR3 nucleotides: TGCAGCGTTGTTGCGGGCTCTCTCTACGAGCAGTACTTC.

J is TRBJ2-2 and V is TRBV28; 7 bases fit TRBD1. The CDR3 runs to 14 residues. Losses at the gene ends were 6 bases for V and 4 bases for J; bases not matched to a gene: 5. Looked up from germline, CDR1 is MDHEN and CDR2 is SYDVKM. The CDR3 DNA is TGTGCCAGCAGCAAGACAGGGACCACCGGGGAGCTGTTTTTT. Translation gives CASSKTGTTGELFF.

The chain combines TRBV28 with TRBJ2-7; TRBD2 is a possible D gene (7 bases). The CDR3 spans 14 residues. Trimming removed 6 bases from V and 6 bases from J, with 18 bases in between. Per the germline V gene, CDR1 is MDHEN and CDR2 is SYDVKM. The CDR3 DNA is TGTGCCAGCAGGTTGGGAGGGGGAGGCAGCGAGCAGTACTTC. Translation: CASRLGGGGSEQYF. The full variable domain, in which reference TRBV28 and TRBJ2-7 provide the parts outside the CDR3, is DVKVTQSSRYLVKRTGEKVFLECVQDMDHENMFWYRQDPGLGLRLIYFSYDVKMKEKGDIPEGYSVSREKKERFSLILESASTNQTSMYLCASRLGGGGSEQYFGPGTRLTVT.

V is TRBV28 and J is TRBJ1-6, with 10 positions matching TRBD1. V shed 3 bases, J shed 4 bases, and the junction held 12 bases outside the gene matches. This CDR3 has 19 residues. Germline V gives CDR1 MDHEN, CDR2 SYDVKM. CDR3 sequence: CASSFGLDRGRHYNSPLHF. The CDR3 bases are TGTGCCAGCAGTTTCGGCCTAGACAGGGGGCGTCATTATAATTCACCCCTCCACTTT. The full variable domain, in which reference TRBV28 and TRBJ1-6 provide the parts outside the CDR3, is DVKVTQSSRYLVKRTGEKVFLECVQDMDHENMFWYRQDPGLGLRLIYFSYDVKMKEKGDIPEGYSVSREKKERFSLILESASTNQTSMYLCASSFGLDRGRHYNSPLHFGNGTRLTVT.

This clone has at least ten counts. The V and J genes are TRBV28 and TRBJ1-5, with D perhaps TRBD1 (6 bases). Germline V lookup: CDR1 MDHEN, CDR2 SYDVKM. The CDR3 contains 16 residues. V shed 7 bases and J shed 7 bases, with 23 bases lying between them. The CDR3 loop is CASITTGGGAGQPQHF. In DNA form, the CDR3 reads TGTGCCAGCATTACGACCGGGGGCGGAGCGGGACAGCCCCAGCATTTT.

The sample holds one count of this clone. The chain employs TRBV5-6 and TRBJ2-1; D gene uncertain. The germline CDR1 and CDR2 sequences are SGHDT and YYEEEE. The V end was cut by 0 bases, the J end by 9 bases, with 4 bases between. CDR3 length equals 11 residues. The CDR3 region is CASSLASEQFF. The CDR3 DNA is TGTGCCAGCAGCTTGGCGAGTGAGCAGTTCTTC.